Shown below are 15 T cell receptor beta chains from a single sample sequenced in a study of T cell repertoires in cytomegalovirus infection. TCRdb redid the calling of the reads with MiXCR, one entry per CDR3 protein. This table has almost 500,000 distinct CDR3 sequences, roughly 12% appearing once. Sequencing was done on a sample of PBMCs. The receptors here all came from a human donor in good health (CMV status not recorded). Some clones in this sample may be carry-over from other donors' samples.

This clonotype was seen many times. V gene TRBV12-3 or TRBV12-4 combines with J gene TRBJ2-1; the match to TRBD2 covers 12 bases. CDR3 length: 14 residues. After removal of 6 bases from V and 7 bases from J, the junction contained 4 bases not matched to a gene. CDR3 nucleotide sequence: TGTGCCAGCAGCCTGACTAGCGGGGGAAATGAGCAGTTCTTC. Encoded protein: CASSLTSGGNEQFF.

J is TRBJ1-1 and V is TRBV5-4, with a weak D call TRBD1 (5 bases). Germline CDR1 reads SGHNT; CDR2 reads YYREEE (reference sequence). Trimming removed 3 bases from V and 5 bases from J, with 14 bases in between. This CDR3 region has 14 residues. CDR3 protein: CASSSRARETEAFF. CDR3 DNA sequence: TGTGCCAGCAGCTCCAGGGCGAGGGAGACTGAAGCTTTCTTT.

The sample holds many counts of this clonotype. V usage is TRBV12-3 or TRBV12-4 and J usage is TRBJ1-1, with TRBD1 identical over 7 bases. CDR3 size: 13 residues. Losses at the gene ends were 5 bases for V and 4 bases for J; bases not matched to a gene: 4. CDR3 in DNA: TGTGCCAGCAGTGCGACAGGGACCACTGAAGCTTTCTTT. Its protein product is CASSATGTTEAFF.

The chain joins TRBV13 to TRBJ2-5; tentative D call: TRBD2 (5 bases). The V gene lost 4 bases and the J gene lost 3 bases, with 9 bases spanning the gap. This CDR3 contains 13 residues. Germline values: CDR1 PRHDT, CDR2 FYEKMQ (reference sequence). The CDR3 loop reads CASSSRGKETQYF. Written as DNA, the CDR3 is TGTGCCAGCAGCTCCCGGGGAAAAGAGACCCAGTACTTC.

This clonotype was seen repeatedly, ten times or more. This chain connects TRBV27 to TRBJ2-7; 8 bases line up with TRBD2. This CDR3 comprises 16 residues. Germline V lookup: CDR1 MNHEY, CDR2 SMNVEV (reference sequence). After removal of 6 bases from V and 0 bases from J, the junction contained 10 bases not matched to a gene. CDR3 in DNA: TGTGCCAGCAGGGGCCGGCGGGGGGATTACTCCTACGAGCAGTACTTC. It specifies CASRGRRGDYSYEQYF.

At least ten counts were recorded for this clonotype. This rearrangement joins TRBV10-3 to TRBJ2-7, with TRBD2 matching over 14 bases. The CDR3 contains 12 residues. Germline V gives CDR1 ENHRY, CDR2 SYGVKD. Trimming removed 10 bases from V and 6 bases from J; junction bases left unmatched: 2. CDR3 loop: CATGLAGGEQYF. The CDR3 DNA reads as TGTGCCACCGGACTAGCGGGGGGCGAGCAGTACTTC.

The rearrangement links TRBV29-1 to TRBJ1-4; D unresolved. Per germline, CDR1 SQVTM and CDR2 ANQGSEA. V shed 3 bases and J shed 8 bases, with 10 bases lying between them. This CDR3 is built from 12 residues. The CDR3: CSVEVVSEKLFF. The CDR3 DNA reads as TGCAGCGTTGAGGTCGTTTCCGAAAAACTGTTTTTT.

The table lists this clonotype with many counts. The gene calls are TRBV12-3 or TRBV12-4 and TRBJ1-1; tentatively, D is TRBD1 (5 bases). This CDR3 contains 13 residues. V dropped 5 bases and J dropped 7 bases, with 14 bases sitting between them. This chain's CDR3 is CASSTIGHNEAFF. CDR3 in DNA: TGTGCCAGCAGTACGATCGGACATAATGAAGCTTTCTTT.

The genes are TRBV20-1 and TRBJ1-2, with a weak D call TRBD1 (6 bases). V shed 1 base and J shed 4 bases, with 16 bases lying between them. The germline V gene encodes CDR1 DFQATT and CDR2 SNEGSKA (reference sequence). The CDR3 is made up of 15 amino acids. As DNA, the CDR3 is TGCAGTGCTAGAGTGGGCAGGGGCGAGGCCTATGGCTACACCTTC. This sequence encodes CSARVGRGEAYGYTF.

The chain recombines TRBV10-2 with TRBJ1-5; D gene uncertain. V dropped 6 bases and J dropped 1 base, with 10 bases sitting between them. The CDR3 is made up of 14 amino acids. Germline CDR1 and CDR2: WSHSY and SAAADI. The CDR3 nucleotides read TGCGCCAGCAGGGCCTCCCTAAGCAATCAGCCCCAGCATTTT. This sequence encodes CASRASLSNQPQHF.

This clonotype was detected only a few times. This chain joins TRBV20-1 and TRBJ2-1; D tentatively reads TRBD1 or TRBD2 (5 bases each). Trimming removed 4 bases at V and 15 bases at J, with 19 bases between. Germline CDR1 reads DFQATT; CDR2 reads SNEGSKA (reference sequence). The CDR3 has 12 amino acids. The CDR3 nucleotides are TGCAGTGCTATAAATCCCGGGGCAGGGCGGTTCTTC. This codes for CSAINPGAGRFF.

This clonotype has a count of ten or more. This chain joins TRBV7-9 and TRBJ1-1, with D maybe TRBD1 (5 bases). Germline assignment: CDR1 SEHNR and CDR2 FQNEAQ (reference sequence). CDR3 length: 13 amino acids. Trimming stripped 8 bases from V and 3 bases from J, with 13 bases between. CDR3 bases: TGTGCCAGCGGGGCCGTCAGTTACACTGAAGCTTTCTTT. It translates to CASGAVSYTEAFF.

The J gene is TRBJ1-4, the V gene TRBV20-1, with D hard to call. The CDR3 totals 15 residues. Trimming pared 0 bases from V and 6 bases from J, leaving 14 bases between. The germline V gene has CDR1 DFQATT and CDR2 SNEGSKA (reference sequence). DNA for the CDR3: TGCAGTGCTAGAGATAAAAAGAGGAATTATGAAAAACTGTTTTTT. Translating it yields CSARDKKRNYEKLFF.

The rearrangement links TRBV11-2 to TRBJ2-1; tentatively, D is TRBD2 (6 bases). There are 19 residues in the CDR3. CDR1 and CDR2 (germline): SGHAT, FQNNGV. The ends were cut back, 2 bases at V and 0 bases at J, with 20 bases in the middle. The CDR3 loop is CASSLRLTSPESSYNEQFF. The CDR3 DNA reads TGTGCCAGCAGCTTAAGACTCACTAGCCCCGAGAGCTCCTACAATGAGCAGTTCTTC.

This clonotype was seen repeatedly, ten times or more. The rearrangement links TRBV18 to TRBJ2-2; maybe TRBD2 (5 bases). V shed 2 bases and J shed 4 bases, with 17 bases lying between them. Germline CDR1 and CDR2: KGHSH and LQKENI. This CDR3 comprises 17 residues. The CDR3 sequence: CASSPVALSGPTGELFF. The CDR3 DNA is TGTGCCAGCTCACCAGTGGCTCTGAGCGGTCCCACCGGGGAGCTGTTTTTT.